What follows are 27 T cell receptor beta chains derived from one specimen sequenced in a study of T cell responses to AZD1222 COVID-19 vaccine. TCRdb's table, derived via immunoSEQ multiplex PCR, lists solely in-frame clones and lacks some. The sample yields some 130,000 clones, roughly 90% seen once. Sequenced here: peripheral blood, sampled on day 0 of AZD1222 vaccination. The source of these receptors is an adult in good health.

The CDR3 DNA reads as TGTGCCAGCAAGTCCAGGGAGGTCTACAATGAGCAGTTCTTC. It translates to CASKSREVYNEQFF. This chain links TRBV5-6 with TRBJ2-1, with D possibly TRBD2 on 6 matching bases. Trimming cost V 6 bases and J 3 bases, with 13 bases left between them. The CDR3 runs to 14 residues. Looked up from germline, CDR1 is SGHDT and CDR2 is YYEEEE.

The genes are TRBV19 and TRBJ2-7, with a tentative D call TRBD1 (6 bases). The germline gives CDR1 LNHDA, CDR2 SQIVND (reference sequence). The length of the CDR3 is 14 residues. The germline V and J ends were trimmed by 5 bases and 2 bases, with 13 bases remaining between them. The chain's CDR3 is CASSLRTDTYEQYF. In DNA, the CDR3 is TGTGCCAGTAGTCTCCGGACAGATACCTACGAGCAGTACTTC.

This clone is a singleton in its sample. The V and J genes are TRBV4-1 and TRBJ1-2; 11 bases map to TRBD1. V lost 4 bases, J lost 4 bases, and 20 bases stayed unmatched. CDR3 length equals 20 residues. Germline CDR1 is MGHRA and CDR2 is YSYEKL. In nucleotides, the CDR3 is TGCGCCAGCAGCCCAAGGGACGAGGGGACAGGGGGGGTAGGTAGCTATGGCTACACCTTC. This encodes CASSPRDEGTGGVGSYGYTF.

CDR3 bases: TGTGCCAGCAGCTTGGCCAGACAAGGAGGCTCCTACGAGCAGTACTTC. Translating gives CASSLARQGGSYEQYF. The chain is built from TRBV5-4 and TRBJ2-7; TRBD2 might be the D (5 bases). CDR3 length: 16 amino acids. Germline CDR1 reads SGHNT; CDR2 reads YYREEE (reference sequence). V dropped 0 bases and J dropped 0 bases, with 13 bases sitting between them.

This sequence joins TRBV5-4 and TRBJ2-7; 11 nucleotides match TRBD2. There are 15 residues in the CDR3. V was pared by 5 bases and J by 6 bases, with 10 bases of the junction left unmatched. CDR1 and CDR2 (germline): SGHNT, YYREEE (reference sequence). CDR3 in DNA: TGTGCCAGCAGTTCCACGACTAGCGGGAATGGCGAGCAGTACTTC. Translation gives CASSSTTSGNGEQYF. The full variable domain, in which reference TRBV5-4 and TRBJ2-7 provide the parts outside the CDR3, is ETGVTQSPTHLIKTRGQQVTLRCSSQSGHNTVSWYQQALGQGPQFIFQYYREEENGRGNFPPRFSGLQFPNYSSELNVNALELDDSALYLCASSSTTSGNGEQYFGPGTRLTVT.

The chain recombines TRBV28 with TRBJ2-2; D unresolved. V dropped 3 bases and J dropped 5 bases, with 16 bases sitting between them. The CDR3 sequence is 16 residues long. Germline assignment: CDR1 MDHEN and CDR2 SYDVKM. CDR3 DNA sequence: TGTGCCAGCAGTTTGAGTGGTAGGACGAGGACCGGGGAGCTGTTTTTT. Its protein product is CASSLSGRTRTGELFF.

J is TRBJ2-1 and V is TRBV2, with 16 bases that match TRBD2. The CDR3 totals 15 residues. The trim removed 7 bases at V and 7 bases at J, leaving 4 bases unmatched. In germline, CDR1 is SNHLY, CDR2 FYNNEI. The DNA of the CDR3 is TGTGCCAGCAAGGGACTAGCGGGGGGGCCAAATGAGCAGTTCTTC. It translates to CASKGLAGGPNEQFF.

At least ten counts were recorded for this clone. This chain connects TRBV6-4 to TRBJ2-2, with D perhaps TRBD1 (6 bases). The germline CDR1 and CDR2 sequences are MRHNA and SNTAGT. This CDR3 has 14 amino acids. V shed 2 bases and J shed 4 bases, with 8 bases lying between them. The CDR3 region is CASSDVGGTGELFF. CDR3 sequence (DNA): TGTGCCAGCAGTGACGTAGGGGGCACCGGGGAGCTGTTTTTT.

This chain connects TRBV7-2 to TRBJ2-4, with no clear D. Deletions cut 6 bases from V and 2 bases from J, with 5 bases between. Germline CDR1 reads SGHTA; CDR2 reads FQGNSA. The CDR3 runs to 12 residues. This chain's CDR3 is CASRVSKNIQYF. For the CDR3, the DNA is TGTGCCAGCAGGGTATCCAAAAACATTCAGTACTTC.

As DNA, the CDR3 is TGTGCCAGCCGTAGCGGGAGGGCTGCCGGGGAGCTGTTTTTT. This codes for CASRSGRAAGELFF. The chain recombines TRBV5-6 with TRBJ2-2; 11 nucleotides agree with TRBD2. Trimming at V came to 7 bases and at J to 6 bases, leaving 5 bases not matched to a gene. The CDR3 covers 14 residues. The germline V gene encodes CDR1 SGHDT and CDR2 YYEEEE.

The gene calls are TRBV28 and TRBJ2-1; D unresolved. CDR1 and CDR2 (germline): MDHEN, SYDVKM. Trimming removed 6 bases from V and 10 bases from J, with 10 bases in between. The CDR3 covers 11 residues. CDR3 sequence: CASSRAPEQFF. CDR3 DNA: TGTGCCAGCAGCCGGGCCCCAGAGCAGTTCTTC.

This clone turned up a few times. The chain combines TRBV18 with TRBJ1-2; 7 nucleotides align to TRBD1. CDR3 size: 16 residues. The junction had 9 bases not matched to a gene; V was cut back by 1 base and J by 4 bases. Germline CDR1 KGHSH, CDR2 LQKENI. CDR3 region: CASSPLRGGRGYGYTF. In nucleotides, the CDR3 is TGTGCCAGCTCACCACTGAGAGGGGGCCGGGGCTATGGCTACACCTTC.

The chain is built from TRBV7-2 and TRBJ1-6, with 7 bases aligning to TRBD1. V gave up 1 base and J gave up 10 bases; unmatched junction bases: 7. This CDR3 contains 15 residues. Germline values: CDR1 SGHTA, CDR2 FQGNSA. The chain's CDR3 is CASSLEGGKGSPLHF. The CDR3 region has the DNA TGTGCCAGCAGCTTAGAAGGGGGCAAGGGATCACCCCTCCACTTT.

The chain combines TRBV10-3 with TRBJ1-3; TRBD1 might be the D (5 bases). The CDR3 sequence is 15 residues long. V gave up 7 bases and J gave up 4 bases, with 17 bases separating them. Germline loops: CDR1 ENHRY, CDR2 SYGVKD. The CDR3 sequence is CAITRDPQLGNTIYF. The CDR3 region has the DNA TGTGCCATCACCAGGGACCCCCAACTGGGAAACACCATATATTTT.

V gene TRBV28 combines with J gene TRBJ1-2, with D uncertain. Trimming left V 4 bases short and J 4 bases short, with 19 bases between. The CDR3 runs to 16 residues. The germline V gene encodes CDR1 MDHEN and CDR2 SYDVKM. The CDR3 bases are TGTGCCAGCAGTTACGGAGACGCGATCGCTCGCTATGGCTACACCTTC. Its protein product is CASSYGDAIARYGYTF.

V gene TRBV24-1 combines with J gene TRBJ1-3; 11 bases map to TRBD1. V lost 2 bases to trimming and J lost 2 bases; unmatched junction nucleotides: 13. The germline gives CDR1 KGHDR, CDR2 SFDVKD. The CDR3 spans 20 residues. The CDR3 DNA sequence: TGTGCCACCAGTGATTCCCCCGGGACAGGGGGTTCTTTGGCTGGAAACACCATATATTTT. It is translated as CATSDSPGTGGSLAGNTIYF.

The J gene is TRBJ2-7, the V gene TRBV6-1; D may be TRBD1 or TRBD2 (6 bases each). The germline CDR1 and CDR2 sequences are MNHNS and SASEGT. The CDR3 is made up of 14 amino acids. Trimming pared 1 base from V and 4 bases from J, leaving 11 bases between. The CDR3 nucleotides are TGTGCCAGCAGTGAAGGGGGGGCGAGGTACGAGCAGTACTTC. This codes for CASSEGGARYEQYF.

The chain is built from TRBV19 and TRBJ1-4; 9 nucleotides match TRBD1. CDR3 length equals 15 residues. Trimming at V came to 4 bases and at J to 7 bases, leaving 7 bases not matched to a gene. Germline V CDR1 and CDR2: LNHDA, SQIVND (reference sequence). CDR3 nucleotide sequence: TGTGCCAGTAGTACTCCGGGACAGGGAAGTGAAAAACTGTTTTTT. This codes for CASSTPGQGSEKLFF.

The rearrangement links TRBV28 to TRBJ1-2; TRBD1 agrees at 8 bases. Per the germline V gene, CDR1 is MDHEN and CDR2 is SYDVKM. J lost 6 bases, V lost 9 bases, and 18 bases had no gene match. This CDR3 comprises 16 residues. The CDR3 coding sequence is TGTGCCAGTTTTCAGGGGGCTATGAGGCCGAGTGATGGCTACACCTTC. It yields the protein CASFQGAMRPSDGYTF.

This chain connects TRBV11-1 to TRBJ2-7; TRBD2 matches at 9 bases. This CDR3 is built from 16 residues. With 4 bases clipped from V and 3 bases from J, the junction kept 10 bases outside the gene matches. Germline V gene lookup returns CDR1 SGHAT and CDR2 FQDESV (reference sequence). CDR3 bases: TGTGCCAGCAGCTCCAAGTTCCGGACTAGCGACTACGAGCAGTACTTC. Amino acid sequence: CASSSKFRTSDYEQYF.

The J gene is TRBJ2-1, the V gene TRBV9; tentative D call: TRBD2 (6 bases). Per germline, CDR1 SGDLS and CDR2 YYNGEE. Trimming took off 4 bases at V and 2 bases at J, with 13 bases between the two ends. The CDR3 length is 15 residues. Here the CDR3 DNA reads TGTGCCAGCAGCAAACTAGCTGGGCCCTACAATGAGCAGTTCTTC. As protein: CASSKLAGPYNEQFF.

The gene calls are TRBV6-1 and TRBJ1-1; 7 nucleotides line up with TRBD1. This CDR3 is built from 15 residues. The trim removed 3 bases at V and 5 bases at J, leaving 9 bases unmatched. Germline V gives CDR1 MNHNS, CDR2 SASEGT. CDR3 sequence: CASSDNTGVGTEAFF. The CDR3 DNA follows: TGTGCCAGCAGTGACAATACAGGGGTAGGGACTGAAGCTTTCTTT.

The gene calls are TRBV5-4 and TRBJ2-1; D is perhaps TRBD2 (6 bases). Trimming stripped 0 bases from V and 7 bases from J, with 11 bases between. CDR3 length: 14 amino acids. Germline-derived CDR1 and CDR2 are SGHNT and YYREEE (reference sequence). CDR3 sequence: CASSLGTRGNEQFF. For the CDR3, the DNA is TGTGCCAGCAGCTTGGGGACCCGGGGGAATGAGCAGTTCTTC.

The V call is TRBV5-1, the J call TRBJ2-7; TRBD1 is a possible D gene (6 bases). CDR1 and CDR2 from the germline V gene are SGHRS and YFSETQ. Trimming pared 4 bases from V and 1 base from J, leaving 15 bases between. CDR3 length: 15 amino acids. The CDR3 DNA sequence: TGCGCCAGCAGCCCGGCACAGGGCCCATCCTACGAGCAGTACTTC. Translation: CASSPAQGPSYEQYF.

The chain couples TRBV6-5 to TRBJ2-7; tentative D call: TRBD1 (6 bases). Germline V gives CDR1 MNHEY, CDR2 SVGAGI. The CDR3 sequence is 14 residues long. V was clipped by 1 base and J by 3 bases, with 10 bases between them. In nucleotides, the CDR3 is TGTGCCAGCAGTTACTTGTCAGGGGACTACGAGCAGTACTTC. Translation: CASSYLSGDYEQYF.

This CDR3 reads CASTTDRGYNQPQHF. The DNA of the CDR3 is TGTGCCAGCACCACAGACAGGGGATACAATCAGCCCCAGCATTTT. This chain links TRBV19 with TRBJ1-5, with 8 bases matching TRBD1. In germline, CDR1 is LNHDA, CDR2 SQIVND (reference sequence). V lost 9 bases to trimming and J lost 3 bases; unmatched junction nucleotides: 10. The length of the CDR3 is 15 residues.

The V call is TRBV10-3, the J call TRBJ2-1, with TRBD2 matching over 10 bases. From germline, CDR1 is ENHRY and CDR2 SYGVKD. The V segment lost 4 bases and the J segment 8 bases; nucleotides outside the gene matches: 14. This CDR3 spans 17 amino acids. The DNA of the CDR3 is TGTGCCATCAGTGTATCGCGGCTAGCGGGAGAGAAGCATGAGCAGTTCTTC. It encodes CAISVSRLAGEKHEQFF.